The entry below gives a single TCR beta chain sequence along with its context. The antigen remains undetermined. The use of a sample-barcoded 5' primer and a J-beta primer mix characterized a second PCR of 7 to 11 cycles. TCRdb passed the 5' RACE reads through MiXCR, listing each CDR3 protein once. The repertoire consists of 730,000 or so distinct CDR3 sequences, with roughly 43% occurring once and the leading ten covering roughly 20%. The V and J ends lost 6 bases and 4 bases, in that order; junction bases with no gene match: 7. Looked up from germline, CDR1 is SEHNR and CDR2 is FQNEAQ (reference sequence). The CDR3 runs 14 residues. This specimen comes from a study of blood T cells in healthy people across ages. Whole-study results and caveats: A greater number of naive CD4+ cells and higher diversity distinguished long-lived donors from aged donors.

This sequence joins TRBV7-9 and TRBJ2-3, with 7 positions matching TRBD2. The sequence was collected from a woman aged 55-69 years in good health. The source material was blood. Here the CDR3 reads CASSSATSADTQYF. CDR3 nucleotide sequence: TGTGCCAGCAGTTCTGCAACTAGCGCAGATACGCAGTATTTT.